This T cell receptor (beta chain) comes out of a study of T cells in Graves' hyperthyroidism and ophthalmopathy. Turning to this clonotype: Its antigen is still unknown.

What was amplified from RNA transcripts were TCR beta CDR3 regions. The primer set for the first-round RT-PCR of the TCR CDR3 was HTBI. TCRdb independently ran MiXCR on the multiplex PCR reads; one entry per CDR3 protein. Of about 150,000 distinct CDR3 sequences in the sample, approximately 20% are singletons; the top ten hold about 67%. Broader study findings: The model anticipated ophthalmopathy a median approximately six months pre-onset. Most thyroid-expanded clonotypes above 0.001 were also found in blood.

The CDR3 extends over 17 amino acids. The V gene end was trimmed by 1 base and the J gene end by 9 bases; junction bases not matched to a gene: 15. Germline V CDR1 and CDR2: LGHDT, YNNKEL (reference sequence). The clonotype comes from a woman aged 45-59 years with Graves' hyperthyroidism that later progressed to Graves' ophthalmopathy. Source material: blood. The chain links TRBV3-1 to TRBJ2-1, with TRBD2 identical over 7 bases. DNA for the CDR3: TGTGCCAGCAGCCAAGCCCTGGGAGGGGAGTACAAGCCTGAGCAGTTCTTC. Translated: CASSQALGGEYKPEQFF.